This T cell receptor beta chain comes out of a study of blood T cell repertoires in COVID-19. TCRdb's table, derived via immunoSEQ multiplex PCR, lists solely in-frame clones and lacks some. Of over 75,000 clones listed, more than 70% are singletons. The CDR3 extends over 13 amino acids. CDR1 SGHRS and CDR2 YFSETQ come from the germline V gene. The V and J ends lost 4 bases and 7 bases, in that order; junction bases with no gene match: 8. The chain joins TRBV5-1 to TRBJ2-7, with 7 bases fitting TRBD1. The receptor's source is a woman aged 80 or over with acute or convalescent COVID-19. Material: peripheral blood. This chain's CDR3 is CASSPTGPREQYF. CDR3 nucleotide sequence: TGCGCCAGCAGCCCGACAGGGCCGAGGGAGCAGTACTTC.